The present TCR beta chain was sequenced within a study of blood T cell repertoires in COVID-19. Study as a whole: Sample material is recorded as cDNA or gDNA derived from T cells, B-cell-depleted T cells, or PBMCs.

In the original analysis: Estimation of nucleated cell counts relied on the amplification of reference gene primers. The assay was immunoSEQ multiplex PCR, and TCRdb's table has in-frame clones only and misses some. The V and J calls and clone size come from that table; D and trimming were worked out from the DNA. The data show 240,000 or so clones, around 86% seen once. Germline V lookup: CDR1 SGHTA, CDR2 FQGNSA. This CDR3 contains 14 residues. Trimming cost V 5 bases and J 3 bases, with 11 bases left between them. This sequence joins TRBV7-2 and TRBJ2-1; the D gene is possibly TRBD1 (6 bases). The sequence derives from a man of 80 years or more with acute or convalescent COVID-19. The sequenced material came from peripheral blood. CDR3 coding DNA: TGTGCCAGCAGCCCACAGGACAGCTACAATGAGCAGTTCTTC. Protein product: CASSPQDSYNEQFF.